This T cell receptor (beta chain) was observed in a study of glioma-infiltrating T cells (dated by TCRdb to 2016 to 2017). A note on the overall study: Glioma tissue, non-neoplastic brain tissue and matched peripheral blood mononuclear cells were used as sources from which TCR alpha- and beta-chain repertoires were sequenced. To measure divergence between tissue and blood T-cell populations, each tissue-infiltrating repertoire was compared with the peripheral blood repertoire of the same patient. Three low-grade glioma patients, roughly eight primary glioblastoma patients, and three non-glioma patients who contributed non-neoplastic brain tissue made up the paired cohort. The study at large found these results: The group comparisons were based on small numbers of patients: three non-neoplastic, three low-grade glioma and roughly eight glioblastoma patients. Very few CDR3 sequences were shared between tissue and blood, attributed to high CDR3 diversity and limited sampling. VJ-independent divergence between tissue and blood was found to be below expectation in non-neoplastic patients but above expectation in all gliomas, particularly low-grade gliomas.

TCR alpha and beta CDR3 regions were amplified with the iRepertoire nested amplicon-rescue multiplex PCR (arm-PCR) platform from RNA. The input for one-step reverse transcription and amplification was about 85-400 ng of either tissue mRNA or PBMC total RNA. Following bead purification, Illumina adapters were added through a secondary multiplex PCR, and the libraries were then gel-purified between 200 and 400 bp. Internal 6-nucleotide barcodes were carried by the libraries and were used for demultiplexing. Libraries were sequenced on an Illumina MiSeq with 2x220 or 2x250 nucleotide paired-end reads. The source study handled its data this way. Paired reads were merged using FLASH 1.2.11 and were aligned to the GRCh37 human genome using BWA-MEM, after which TRA and TRB reads were extracted. V and J assignment used an IMGT-derived reference of cassette sequences and CDR3 motifs that included pseudogenes. Reads were translated in three frames, and productive CDR3s were defined by a C…FGXG motif without stop codons. A clonotype was defined as a unique combination of a V-J cassette pair and a CDR3 amino acid sequence. Reads were filtered by Hamming distance, with the threshold set by the sequence error rate of each sample in mapped regions. Clones were called with MiXCR by TCRdb after fastp trimmed the public reads at Q25, and only in-frame beta chains were retained. Entries are consolidated by CDR3 protein sequence, retaining the most common genes and DNA. The V and J calls follow TCRdb's processing rather than the paper's. This sample lists some 120,000 distinct CDR3 sequences; more than 20% were detected once. The ten most abundant clones make up approximately 16% of the sample.

The CDR3, cysteine through phenylalanine, is 12 amino acids long. The retained sequence is limited to the CDR3, 36 bases, with the frame set at the first base. From the germline V gene, CDR1 is SQVTM and CDR2 is ANQGSEA. V is pared back by 3 bases and J by 8 bases, with 11 bases lying between the germline termini. Comment on this clonotype: Its antigen is still unknown. No much larger clone exists at a distance of one base, and base qualities are not known.

Sequenced sample: glioma tissue, nonneoplastic brain tissue, or PBMCs (not recorded which). The sequence joins TRBV29-1 to TRBJ2-1; the D gene cannot be named for sure. The TCR comes from a human donor with low-grade glioma or glioblastoma, undergoing nonglioma brain surgery, or in good health (not recorded which). The CDR3 is CSVDYQFDEQFF. The DNA sequence is TGCAGCGTTGACTATCAATTCGATGAGCAGTTCTTC.